The 23 T cell receptor beta chains below all came from one sample that was sequenced in a study of blood T cell repertoires in COVID-19. TCRdb's copy holds only in-frame clones and misses some; the assay was immunoSEQ multiplex PCR. The sample gives about 15,000 clones, roughly 88% of which show up once; around a third is in the top ten. Sequencing input: peripheral blood. Receptors originate from a man aged 70 or older in a cohort sampled during active COVID-19.

The V call is TRBV10-3, the J call TRBJ2-7; TRBD2 agrees at 13 bases. CDR1 is ENHRY, CDR2 SYGVKD, per germline. This CDR3 region has 14 residues. V lost 6 bases, J lost 3 bases, and 2 bases stayed unmatched. The CDR3 reads CAIRWTSGSYEQYF. CDR3 in DNA: TGTGCCATCAGATGGACTAGCGGGAGCTACGAGCAGTACTTC.

V gene TRBV5-4 combines with J gene TRBJ2-7, with a possible D match to TRBD1 (6 bases). Germline V lookup: CDR1 SGHNT, CDR2 YYREEE (reference sequence). Trimming stripped 4 bases from V and 0 bases from J, with 11 bases between. There are 14 residues in the CDR3. CDR3 coding DNA: TGTGCCAGCAGCAGACAGGACATCTCCTACGAGCAGTACTTC. It is translated as CASSRQDISYEQYF. Full variable domain (missing parts from reference TRBV5-4 and TRBJ2-7): ETGVTQSPTHLIKTRGQQVTLRCSSQSGHNTVSWYQQALGQGPQFIFQYYREEENGRGNFPPRFSGLQFPNYSSELNVNALELDDSALYLCASSRQDISYEQYFGPGTRLTVT.

The CDR3 nucleotides read TGTGCCAGCAGCCCCGGGACAGGGGGCTGGGATACGCAGTATTTT. Translating gives CASSPGTGGWDTQYF. The V gene is TRBV7-9, the J gene TRBJ2-3; TRBD1 aligns across 12 bases. The V segment lost 5 bases and the J segment 6 bases; nucleotides outside the gene matches: 6. The V gene's germline CDR1 is SEHNR and CDR2 FQNEAQ (reference sequence). The CDR3 runs to 15 residues.

The chain combines TRBV11-2 with TRBJ2-1; D is perhaps TRBD2 (5 bases). From germline, CDR1 is SGHAT and CDR2 FQNNGV. The CDR3 has 14 amino acids. V was cut by 0 bases and J by 8 bases, with 11 bases left in between. CDR3 in DNA: TGTGCCAGCAGCTTAGAAAGAGGGATCCATGAGCAGTTCTTC. It is translated as CASSLERGIHEQFF.

V gene TRBV28 combines with J gene TRBJ1-1; D uncertain. CDR3 length equals 16 residues. The germline V gene has CDR1 MDHEN and CDR2 SYDVKM. Trimming removed 6 bases at V and 0 bases at J, with 17 bases between. CDR3 sequence: CASRISGRLMNTEAFF. Written as DNA, the CDR3 is TGTGCCAGCAGGATTTCGGGGAGGCTCATGAACACTGAAGCTTTCTTT.

V usage is TRBV7-9 and J usage is TRBJ1-1, with D possibly TRBD1 on 5 matching bases. V dropped 4 bases and J dropped 5 bases, with 11 bases sitting between them. Germline-derived CDR1 and CDR2 are SEHNR and FQNEAQ (reference sequence). This CDR3 spans 13 amino acids. CDR3 region: CASSSRGGTEAFF. As DNA, the CDR3 is TGTGCCAGCAGCTCCCGGGGGGGTACTGAAGCTTTCTTT.

The V call is TRBV28, the J call TRBJ1-2, with D perhaps matching TRBD1 (5 bases). CDR1 is MDHEN and CDR2 is SYDVKM in the germline V gene. The CDR3 has 16 amino acids. Trimming removed 4 bases from V and 2 bases from J, with 17 bases in between. In DNA, the CDR3 is TGTGCCAGCAGTTCCCCCGGGACTGGAGGAAACTATGGCTACACCTTC. Translating gives CASSSPGTGGNYGYTF.

CDR3 amino acids: CASSFRRSQGRNNEQFF. The CDR3 DNA follows: TGTGCCAGCAGCTTCAGGAGGTCACAGGGCCGTAACAATGAGCAGTTCTTC. This chain links TRBV7-8 with TRBJ2-1, with TRBD1 as a possible D gene (6 bases). Germline V gene data show CDR1 as SGHVS and CDR2 as FQNEAQ. The CDR3 totals 17 residues. The V gene lost 3 bases and the J gene lost 5 bases, with 20 bases spanning the gap. The whole variable domain, remainder taken from reference TRBV7-8 and TRBJ2-1, is GAGVSQSPRYKVAKRGQDVALRCDPISGHVSLFWYQQALGQGPEFLTYFQNEAQLDKSGLPSDRFFAERPEGSVSTLKIQRTQQEDSAVYLCASSFRRSQGRNNEQFFGPGTRLTVL.

The chain joins TRBV29-1 to TRBJ2-1; 7 bases agree with TRBD1. CDR1 and CDR2 from the germline V gene are SQVTM and ANQGSEA. The CDR3 sequence is 15 residues long. V shed 6 bases and J 0 bases; nucleotides not matched to a gene: 8. The CDR3 DNA reads TGCAGCGTCACTAAAGGGGGCGGCTCCTACAATGAGCAGTTCTTC. Translated: CSVTKGGGSYNEQFF.

This chain connects TRBV5-1 to TRBJ2-5, with a weak D call TRBD2 (7 bases). The CDR3 is 14 amino acids. V lost 8 bases, J lost 2 bases, and 16 bases lay in between. Germline CDR1 is SGHRS and CDR2 is YFSETQ. Written as DNA, the CDR3 is TGCGCCAGAGCAAGGGAGGGGGGACAAGAGACCCAGTACTTC. Translating it yields CARAREGGQETQYF.

The CDR3 reads CASSLAGGEAFF. CDR3 nucleotide sequence: TGTGCCAGCAGTTTAGCGGGGGGTGAAGCTTTCTTT. The chain is built from TRBV12-3 or TRBV12-4 and TRBJ1-1, with D perhaps matching TRBD1 (5 bases). The length of the CDR3 is 12 residues. V was clipped by 0 bases and J by 7 bases, with 6 bases between them.

This chain joins TRBV7-3 and TRBJ1-4, with D unresolved. The CDR3 is 17 amino acids. V shed 1 base and J shed 13 bases, with 25 bases lying between them. CDR1 and CDR2 from the germline V gene are SGHTA and FQGTGA. The CDR3 loop is CASSLKPPGGYNDGLFF. CDR3 nucleotide sequence: TGTGCCAGCAGCTTAAAACCCCCCGGAGGCTACAATGATGGACTGTTTTTT.

CDR3 in amino acids: CASSGTGVVEQYF. The CDR3, as DNA: TGTGCCAGCAGCGGAACAGGGGTGGTTGAGCAGTACTTC. The rearrangement joins TRBV9 to TRBJ2-7, with 7 bases matching TRBD1. The CDR3 covers 13 residues. Germline CDR1 and CDR2: SGDLS and YYNGEE. After removal of 3 bases from V and 7 bases from J, the junction contained 7 bases not matched to a gene.

The rearrangement uses TRBV18 and TRBJ1-2; unclear D gene. The CDR3 length is 14 residues. Trimming pared 2 bases from V and 2 bases from J, leaving 9 bases between. CDR1 is KGHSH and CDR2 is LQKENI in the germline V gene. CDR3 nucleotides: TGTGCCAGCTCACCATTAGACGGGAACTATGGCTACACCTTC. Translation: CASSPLDGNYGYTF.

CDR3 residues: CASSLTARDRGTGELFF. For the CDR3, the DNA is TGTGCCAGCAGTTTAACCGCCCGGGACAGGGGCACCGGGGAGCTGTTTTTT. The rearrangement links TRBV11-3 to TRBJ2-2; TRBD1 matches 10 bases. Germline trimming cut 6 bases from V and 4 bases from J; bases unmatched to any gene: 11. The germline CDR1 and CDR2 sequences are SGHNT and YENEEA. The CDR3 contains 17 residues.

The gene calls are TRBV19 and TRBJ1-2, with 11 bases identical to TRBD1. With V trimmed by 4 bases and J by 4 bases, 8 bases remained unmatched. Per germline, CDR1 LNHDA and CDR2 SQIVND (reference sequence). The CDR3 consists of 16 residues. This chain's CDR3 is CASSSGQGAVIYGYTF. The CDR3 bases are TGTGCCAGTAGTAGCGGACAGGGGGCCGTTATCTATGGCTACACCTTC.

The J gene is TRBJ1-1, the V gene TRBV28; TRBD1 might be the D (6 bases). The CDR3 contains 13 residues. The V gene lost 2 bases and the J gene lost 6 bases, with 10 bases spanning the gap. The V gene's germline CDR1 is MDHEN and CDR2 SYDVKM. This CDR3 is CASSLRQAAEAFF. The DNA for the CDR3 is TGTGCCAGCAGTTTAAGACAGGCGGCTGAAGCTTTCTTT.

V is TRBV18 and J is TRBJ2-6, with 7 bases lining up with TRBD1. The trim removed 6 bases at V and 0 bases at J, leaving 8 bases unmatched. Germline V gives CDR1 KGHSH, CDR2 LQKENI. The CDR3 sequence is 17 residues long. CDR3 DNA: TGTGCCAGCTCCTACCCAGGGGGTCCCTCTGGGGCCAACGTCCTGACTTTC. Encoded protein: CASSYPGGPSGANVLTF.

This sequence joins TRBV2 and TRBJ1-4, with TRBD1 matching 7 bases. Germline V gene lookup returns CDR1 SNHLY and CDR2 FYNNEI. The CDR3 runs 15 residues. Trimming removed 0 bases from V and 7 bases from J; junction bases left unmatched: 5. CDR3 protein: CASSEAHRGFEKLFF. CDR3 sequence (DNA): TGTGCCAGCAGTGAAGCGCACAGGGGTTTTGAAAAACTGTTTTTT.

This sequence joins TRBV7-2 and TRBJ2-3, with D perhaps matching TRBD1 (5 bases). The germline V gene encodes CDR1 SGHTA and CDR2 FQGNSA. Trimming shortened V by 0 bases and J by 4 bases, and 11 bases separated the two germline ends. This CDR3 has 15 amino acids. The DNA of the CDR3 is TGTGCCAGCAGCTTAGCAGGGGCGGTGGCAGATACGCAGTATTTT. It encodes CASSLAGAVADTQYF.

The rearrangement uses TRBV2 and TRBJ2-3; 7 bases line up with TRBD2. Germline V gives CDR1 SNHLY, CDR2 FYNNEI. Trimming at V came to 6 bases and at J to 0 bases, leaving 9 bases not matched to a gene. The length of the CDR3 is 16 residues. The DNA for the CDR3 is TGTGCCAGCAGGTTTAGCGGGTTGACTAGCACAGATACGCAGTATTTT. The encoded protein is CASRFSGLTSTDTQYF.

V usage is TRBV5-4 and J usage is TRBJ1-1; 7 bases are shared with TRBD1. Germline V gene data show CDR1 as SGHNT and CDR2 as YYREEE (reference sequence). The ends lost 0 bases at V and 0 bases at J; junction bases unmatched: 2. This CDR3 contains 15 residues. CDR3 region: CASSLDRGMNTEAFF. CDR3 nucleotide sequence: TGTGCCAGCAGCTTGGACAGGGGTATGAACACTGAAGCTTTCTTT.

The chain couples TRBV6-5 to TRBJ2-1; TRBD1 aligns across 8 bases. The length of the CDR3 is 15 residues. The V segment lost 5 bases and the J segment 5 bases; nucleotides outside the gene matches: 8. Germline CDR1 and CDR2: MNHEY and SVGAGI. The chain's CDR3 is CASSPSQGVDNEQFF. As DNA, the CDR3 is TGTGCCAGCAGTCCTTCACAGGGGGTTGACAATGAGCAGTTCTTC.